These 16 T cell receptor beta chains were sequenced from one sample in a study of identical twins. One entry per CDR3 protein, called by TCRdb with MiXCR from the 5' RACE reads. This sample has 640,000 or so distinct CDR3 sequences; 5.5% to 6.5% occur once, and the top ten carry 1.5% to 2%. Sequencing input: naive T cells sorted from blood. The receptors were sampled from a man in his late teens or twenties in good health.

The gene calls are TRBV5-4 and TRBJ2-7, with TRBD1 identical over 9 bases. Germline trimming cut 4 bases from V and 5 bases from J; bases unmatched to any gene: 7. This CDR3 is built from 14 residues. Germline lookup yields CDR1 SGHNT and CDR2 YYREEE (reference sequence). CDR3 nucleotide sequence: TGTGCCAGCAGCCGGGACAGGGAGTTGCACGAGCAGTACTTC. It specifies CASSRDRELHEQYF.

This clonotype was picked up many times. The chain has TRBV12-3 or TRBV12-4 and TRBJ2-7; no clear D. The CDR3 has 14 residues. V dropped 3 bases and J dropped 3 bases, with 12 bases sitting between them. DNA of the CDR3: TGTGCCAGCAGTTTGGGCAGCCCAAACTACGAGCAGTACTTC. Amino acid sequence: CASSLGSPNYEQYF.

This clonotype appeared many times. The CDR3 spells CASSPRAPLTEAFF. CDR3 coding DNA: TGCGCCAGCAGCCCTAGGGCCCCATTAACTGAAGCTTTCTTT. The gene calls are TRBV4-1 and TRBJ1-1; D is undetermined. Germline V gives CDR1 MGHRA, CDR2 YSYEKL. This CDR3 region has 14 residues. V lost 4 bases and J 5 bases, leaving 14 bases between the germline ends.

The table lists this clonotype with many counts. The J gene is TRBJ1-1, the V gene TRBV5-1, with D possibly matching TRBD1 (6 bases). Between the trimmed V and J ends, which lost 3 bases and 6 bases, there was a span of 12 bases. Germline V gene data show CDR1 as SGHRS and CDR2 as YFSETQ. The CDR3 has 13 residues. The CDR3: CASSSGAKAEAFF. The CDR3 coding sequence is TGCGCCAGCAGCTCAGGGGCGAAGGCTGAAGCTTTCTTT.

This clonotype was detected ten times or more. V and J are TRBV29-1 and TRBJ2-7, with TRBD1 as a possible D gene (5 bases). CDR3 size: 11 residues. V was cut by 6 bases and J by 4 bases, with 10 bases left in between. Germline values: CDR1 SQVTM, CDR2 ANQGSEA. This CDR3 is CSVQQAYEQYV. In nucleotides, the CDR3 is TGCAGCGTCCAACAGGCATACGAGCAGTACGTC.

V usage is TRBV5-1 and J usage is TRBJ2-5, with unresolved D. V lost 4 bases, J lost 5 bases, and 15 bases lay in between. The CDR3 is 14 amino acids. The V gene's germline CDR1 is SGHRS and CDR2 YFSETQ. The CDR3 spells CASSATASRETQYF. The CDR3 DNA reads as TGCGCCAGCAGCGCCACGGCTTCTCGGGAGACCCAGTACTTC.

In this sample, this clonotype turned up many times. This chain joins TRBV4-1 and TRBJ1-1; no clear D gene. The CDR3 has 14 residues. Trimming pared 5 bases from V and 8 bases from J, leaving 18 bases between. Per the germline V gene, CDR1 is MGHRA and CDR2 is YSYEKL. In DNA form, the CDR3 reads TGCGCCAGCAGCTCCCCGGGTAGGTCTTTAGAAGCTTTCTTT. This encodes CASSSPGRSLEAFF.

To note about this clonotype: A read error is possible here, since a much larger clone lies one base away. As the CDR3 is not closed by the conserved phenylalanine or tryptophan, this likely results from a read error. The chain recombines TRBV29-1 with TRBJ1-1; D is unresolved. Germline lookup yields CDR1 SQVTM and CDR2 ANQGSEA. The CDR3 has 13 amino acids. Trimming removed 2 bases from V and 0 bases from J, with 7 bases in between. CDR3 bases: TGCAGCGTTGAAACCGGTTTGAACACTGAAGCTTTCATT. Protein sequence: CSVETGLNTEAFI.

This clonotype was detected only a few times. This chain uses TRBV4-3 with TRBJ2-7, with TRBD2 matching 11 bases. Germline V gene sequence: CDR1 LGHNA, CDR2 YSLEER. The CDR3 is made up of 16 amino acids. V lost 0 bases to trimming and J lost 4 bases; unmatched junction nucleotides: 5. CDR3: CASSQDWGTSGYEQYF. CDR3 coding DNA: TGCGCCAGCAGCCAAGATTGGGGGACTAGCGGTTACGAGCAGTACTTC.

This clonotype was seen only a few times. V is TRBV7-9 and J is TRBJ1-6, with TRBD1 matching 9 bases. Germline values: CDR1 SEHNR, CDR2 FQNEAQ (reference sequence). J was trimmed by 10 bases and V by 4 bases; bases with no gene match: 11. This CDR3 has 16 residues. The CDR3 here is CASSSEGTGISSPLHF. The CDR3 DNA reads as TGTGCCAGCAGCTCAGAAGGGACAGGGATCAGCTCACCCCTCCACTTT.

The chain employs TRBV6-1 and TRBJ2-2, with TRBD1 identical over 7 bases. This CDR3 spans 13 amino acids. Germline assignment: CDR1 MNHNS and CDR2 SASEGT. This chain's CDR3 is CSTNRGNTGELFF. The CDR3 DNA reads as TGTTCCACGAACAGGGGGAACACCGGGGAGCTGTTTTTT.

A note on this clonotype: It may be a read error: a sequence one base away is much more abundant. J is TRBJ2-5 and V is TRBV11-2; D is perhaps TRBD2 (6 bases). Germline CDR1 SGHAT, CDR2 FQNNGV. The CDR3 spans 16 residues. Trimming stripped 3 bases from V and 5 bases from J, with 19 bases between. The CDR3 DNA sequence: TGTGCCAGCAGCTTTATTACCTCTGGGACTTGGGAGACCCAGTACTTC. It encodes CASSFITSGTWETQYF.

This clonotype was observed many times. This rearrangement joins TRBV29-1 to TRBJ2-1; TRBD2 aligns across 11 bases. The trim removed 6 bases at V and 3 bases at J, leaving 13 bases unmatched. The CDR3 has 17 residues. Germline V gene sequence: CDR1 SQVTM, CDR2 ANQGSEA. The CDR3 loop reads CSVLLPTSGIYYNEQFF. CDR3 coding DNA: TGCAGCGTCCTCTTGCCGACTAGCGGGATCTACTACAATGAGCAGTTCTTC.

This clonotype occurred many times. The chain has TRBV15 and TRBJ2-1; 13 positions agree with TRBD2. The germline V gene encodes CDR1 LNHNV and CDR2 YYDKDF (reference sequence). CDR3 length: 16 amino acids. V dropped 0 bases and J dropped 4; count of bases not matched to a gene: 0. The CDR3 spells CATSRELAGGYNEQFF. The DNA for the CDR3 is TGTGCCACCAGCAGAGAACTAGCGGGAGGGTACAATGAGCAGTTCTTC.

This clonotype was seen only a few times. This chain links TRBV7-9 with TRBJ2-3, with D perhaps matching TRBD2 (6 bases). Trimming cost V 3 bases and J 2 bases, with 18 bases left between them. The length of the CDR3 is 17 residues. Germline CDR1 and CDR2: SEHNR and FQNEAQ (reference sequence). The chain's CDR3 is CASSLGPRREDTDTQYF. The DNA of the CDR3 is TGTGCCAGCAGCTTGGGGCCCCGGCGGGAAGACACAGATACGCAGTATTTT.

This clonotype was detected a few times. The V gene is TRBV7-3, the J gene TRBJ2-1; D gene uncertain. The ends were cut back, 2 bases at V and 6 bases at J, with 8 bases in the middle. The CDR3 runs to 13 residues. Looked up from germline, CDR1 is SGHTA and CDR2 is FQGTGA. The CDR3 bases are TGTGCCAGCAGCTTAGGTGTTGTCAATGAGCAGTTCTTC. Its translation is CASSLGVVNEQFF.